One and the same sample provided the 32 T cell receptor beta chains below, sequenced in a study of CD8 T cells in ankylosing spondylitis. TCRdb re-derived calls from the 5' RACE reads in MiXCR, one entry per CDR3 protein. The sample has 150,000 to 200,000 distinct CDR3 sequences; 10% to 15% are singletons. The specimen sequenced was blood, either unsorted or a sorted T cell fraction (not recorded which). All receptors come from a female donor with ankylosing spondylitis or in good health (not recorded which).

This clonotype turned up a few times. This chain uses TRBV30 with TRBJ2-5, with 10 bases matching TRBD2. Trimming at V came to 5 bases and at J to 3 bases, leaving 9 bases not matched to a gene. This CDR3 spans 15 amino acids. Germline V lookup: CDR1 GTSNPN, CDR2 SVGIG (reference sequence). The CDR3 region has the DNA TGTGCCTGGTCCCTATGGACTAGCGGCAAAGAGACCCAGTACTTC. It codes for CAWSLWTSGKETQYF.

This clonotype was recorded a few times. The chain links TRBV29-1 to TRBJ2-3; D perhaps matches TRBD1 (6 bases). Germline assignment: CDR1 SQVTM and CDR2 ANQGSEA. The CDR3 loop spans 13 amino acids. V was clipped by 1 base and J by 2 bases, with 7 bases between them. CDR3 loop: CSVEGQDTDTQYF. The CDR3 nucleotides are TGCAGCGTTGAAGGACAGGACACAGATACGCAGTATTTT.

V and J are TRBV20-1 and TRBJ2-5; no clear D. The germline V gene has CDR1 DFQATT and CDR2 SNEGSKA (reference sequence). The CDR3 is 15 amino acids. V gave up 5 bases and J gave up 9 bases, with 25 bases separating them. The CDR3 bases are TGCAGTGCTCACCAGGTCGGACGGGCGAGTGACGCCCAGTACTTC. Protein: CSAHQVGRASDAQYF.

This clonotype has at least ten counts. The CDR3 spells CASSFWGSEAFF. The CDR3 DNA follows: TGTGCCAGCAGTTTTTGGGGGAGTGAAGCTTTCTTT. This rearrangement joins TRBV12-3 or TRBV12-4 to TRBJ1-1, with a weak D call TRBD1 (5 bases). Trimming left V 3 bases short and J 7 bases short, with 9 bases between. The CDR3 totals 12 residues.

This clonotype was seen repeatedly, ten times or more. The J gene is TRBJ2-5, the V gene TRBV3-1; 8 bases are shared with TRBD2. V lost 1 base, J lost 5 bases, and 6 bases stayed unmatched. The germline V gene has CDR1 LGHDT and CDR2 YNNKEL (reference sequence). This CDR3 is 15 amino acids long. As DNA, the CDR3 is TGTGCCAGCAGCCAAGTTGCGGGAGGCGGGGAGACCCAGTACTTC. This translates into CASSQVAGGGETQYF.

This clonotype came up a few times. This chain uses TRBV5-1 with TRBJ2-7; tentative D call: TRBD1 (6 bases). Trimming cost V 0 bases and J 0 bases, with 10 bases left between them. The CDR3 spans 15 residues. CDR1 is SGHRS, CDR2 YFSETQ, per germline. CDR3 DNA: TGCGCCAGCAGCTTGGTCCAGGGGAGCTCCTACGAGCAGTACTTC. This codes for CASSLVQGSSYEQYF.

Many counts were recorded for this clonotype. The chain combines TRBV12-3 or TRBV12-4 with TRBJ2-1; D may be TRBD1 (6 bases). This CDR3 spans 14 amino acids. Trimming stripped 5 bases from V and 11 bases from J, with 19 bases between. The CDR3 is CASSPSTGKGQQFF. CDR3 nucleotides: TGTGCCAGCAGTCCATCTACAGGGAAGGGGCAGCAGTTCTTC.

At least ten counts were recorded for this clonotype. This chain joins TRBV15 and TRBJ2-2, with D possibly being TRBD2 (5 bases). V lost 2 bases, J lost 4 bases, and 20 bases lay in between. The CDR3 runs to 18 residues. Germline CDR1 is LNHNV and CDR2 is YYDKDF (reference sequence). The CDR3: CATSRSRWGGSGTGELFF. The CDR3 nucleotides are TGTGCCACCAGCAGATCCCGCTGGGGTGGGAGTGGCACCGGGGAGCTGTTTTTT.

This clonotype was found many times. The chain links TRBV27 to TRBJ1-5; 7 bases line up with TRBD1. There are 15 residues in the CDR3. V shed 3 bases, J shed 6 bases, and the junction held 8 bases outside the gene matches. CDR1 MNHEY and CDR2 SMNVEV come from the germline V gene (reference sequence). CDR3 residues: CASSFTGAGSQPQHF. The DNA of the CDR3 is TGTGCCAGCAGTTTTACAGGGGCCGGGAGTCAGCCCCAGCATTTT.

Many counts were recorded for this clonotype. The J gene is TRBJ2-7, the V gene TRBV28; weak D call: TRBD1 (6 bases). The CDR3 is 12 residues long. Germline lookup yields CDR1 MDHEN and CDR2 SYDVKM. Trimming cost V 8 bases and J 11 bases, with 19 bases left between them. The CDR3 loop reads CASGGLRQVEYF. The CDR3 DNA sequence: TGTGCCAGCGGCGGACTTCGACAGGTCGAGTACTTC.

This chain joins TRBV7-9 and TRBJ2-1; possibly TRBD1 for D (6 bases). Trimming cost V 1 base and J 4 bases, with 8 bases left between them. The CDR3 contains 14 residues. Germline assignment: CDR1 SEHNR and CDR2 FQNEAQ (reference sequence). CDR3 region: CASSLEGVYNEQFF. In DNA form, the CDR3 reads TGTGCCAGCAGCTTAGAGGGGGTTTACAATGAGCAGTTCTTC.

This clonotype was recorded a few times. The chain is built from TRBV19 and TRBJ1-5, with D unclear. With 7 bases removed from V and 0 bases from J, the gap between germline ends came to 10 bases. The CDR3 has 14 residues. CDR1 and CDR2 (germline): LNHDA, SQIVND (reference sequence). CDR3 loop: CASMSRPSNQPQHF. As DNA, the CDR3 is TGTGCCAGTATGAGCAGGCCTAGCAATCAGCCCCAGCATTTT.

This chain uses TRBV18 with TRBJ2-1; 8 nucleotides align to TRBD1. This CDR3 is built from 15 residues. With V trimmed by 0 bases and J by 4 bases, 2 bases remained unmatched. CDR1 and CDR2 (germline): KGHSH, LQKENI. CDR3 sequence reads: CASSPPRTGYNEQFF. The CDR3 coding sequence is TGTGCCAGCTCACCACCCAGGACAGGGTACAATGAGCAGTTCTTC.

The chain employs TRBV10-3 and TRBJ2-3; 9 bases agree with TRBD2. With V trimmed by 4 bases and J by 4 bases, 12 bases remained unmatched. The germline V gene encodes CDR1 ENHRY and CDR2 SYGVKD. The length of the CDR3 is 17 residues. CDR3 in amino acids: CAISAGASGITADTQYF. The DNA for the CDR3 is TGTGCCATCAGTGCTGGAGCTAGCGGGATAACAGCAGATACGCAGTATTTT.

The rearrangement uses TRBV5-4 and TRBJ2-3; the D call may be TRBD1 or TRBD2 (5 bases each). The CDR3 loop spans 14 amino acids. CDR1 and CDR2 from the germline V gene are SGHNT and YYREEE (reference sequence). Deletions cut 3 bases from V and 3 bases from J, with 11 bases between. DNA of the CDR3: TGTGCCAGCAGCTCGAGGGGACGGACAGATACGCAGTATTTT. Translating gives CASSSRGRTDTQYF.

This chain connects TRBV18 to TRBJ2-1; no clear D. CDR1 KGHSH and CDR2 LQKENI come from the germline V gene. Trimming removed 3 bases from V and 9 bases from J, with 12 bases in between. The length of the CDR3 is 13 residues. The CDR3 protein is CASSPPSLGEQFF. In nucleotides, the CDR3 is TGTGCCAGCTCACCGCCCAGTTTAGGTGAGCAGTTCTTC.

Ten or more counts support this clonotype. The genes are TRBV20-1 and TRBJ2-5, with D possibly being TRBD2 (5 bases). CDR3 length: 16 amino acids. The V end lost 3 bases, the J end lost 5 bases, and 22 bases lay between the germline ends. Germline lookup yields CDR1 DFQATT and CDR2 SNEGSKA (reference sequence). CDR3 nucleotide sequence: TGCAGTGCTAGCCCCACCGGTGGAGGAGGACCGGAGACCCAGTACTTC. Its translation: CSASPTGGGGPETQYF.

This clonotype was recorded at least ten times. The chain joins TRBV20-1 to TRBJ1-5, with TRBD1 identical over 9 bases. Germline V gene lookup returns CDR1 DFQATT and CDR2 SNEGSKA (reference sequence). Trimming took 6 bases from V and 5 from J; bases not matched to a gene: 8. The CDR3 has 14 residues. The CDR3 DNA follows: TGCAGTGCGAGATCTTGGACAGGGGATCAGCCCCAGCATTTT. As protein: CSARSWTGDQPQHF.

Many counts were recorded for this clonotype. The CDR3 DNA sequence: TGTGCCAGCAGCCTAGGAGTGTACAATGAGCAGTTCTTC. Its translation: CASSLGVYNEQFF. The chain uses TRBV5-5 and TRBJ2-1, with D uncertain. This CDR3 region has 13 residues. Between the trimmed V and J ends, which lost 4 bases and 4 bases, there was a span of 9 bases. Germline values: CDR1 SGHKS, CDR2 YYEKEE (reference sequence).

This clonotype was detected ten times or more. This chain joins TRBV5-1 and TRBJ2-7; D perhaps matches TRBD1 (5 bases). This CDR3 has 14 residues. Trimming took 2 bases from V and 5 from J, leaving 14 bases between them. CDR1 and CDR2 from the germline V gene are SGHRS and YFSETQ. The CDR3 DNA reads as TGCGCCAGCAGCTTTGACAGAAGTCTCGACGAGCAGTACTTC. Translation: CASSFDRSLDEQYF.

CDR3 region: CASSLGGALGETQYF. In nucleotides, the CDR3 is TGTGCCAGCAGCTTAGGAGGAGCGTTAGGCGAGACCCAGTACTTC. The chain is built from TRBV7-8 and TRBJ2-5; D not certain. Germline assignment: CDR1 SGHVS and CDR2 FQNEAQ. The CDR3 extends over 15 amino acids. Trimming removed 1 base at V and 5 bases at J, with 14 bases between. Full variable domain (outside the CDR3, taken from reference TRBV7-8 and TRBJ2-5): GAGVSQSPRYKVAKRGQDVALRCDPISGHVSLFWYQQALGQGPEFLTYFQNEAQLDKSGLPSDRFFAERPEGSVSTLKIQRTQQEDSAVYLCASSLGGALGETQYFGPGTRLLVL.

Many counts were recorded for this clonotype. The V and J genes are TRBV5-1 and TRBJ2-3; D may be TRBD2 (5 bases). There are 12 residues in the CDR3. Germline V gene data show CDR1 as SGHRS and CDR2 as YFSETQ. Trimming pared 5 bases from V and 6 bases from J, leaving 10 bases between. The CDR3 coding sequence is TGCGCCAGCAGATTTAGCGCGGATACGCAGTATTTT. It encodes CASRFSADTQYF. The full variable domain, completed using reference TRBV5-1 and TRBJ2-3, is KAGVTQTPRYLIKTRGQQVTLSCSPISGHRSVSWYQQTPGQGLQFLFEYFSETQRNKGNFPGRFSGRQFSNSRSEMNVSTLELGDSALYLCASRFSADTQYFGPGTRLTVL.

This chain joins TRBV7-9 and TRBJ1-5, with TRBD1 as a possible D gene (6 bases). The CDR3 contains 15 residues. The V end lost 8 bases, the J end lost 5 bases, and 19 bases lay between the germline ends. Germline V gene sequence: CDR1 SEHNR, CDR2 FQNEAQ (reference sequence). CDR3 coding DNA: TGTGCCAGCTCCTCCTCCGGGACACCTTATCAGCCCCAGCATTTT. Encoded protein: CASSSSGTPYQPQHF.

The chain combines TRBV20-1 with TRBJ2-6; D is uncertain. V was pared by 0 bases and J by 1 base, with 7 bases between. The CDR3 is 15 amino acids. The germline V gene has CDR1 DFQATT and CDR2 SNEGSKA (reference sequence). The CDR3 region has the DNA TGCAGTGCTAGAGATGGTGGGTCTGGGGCCAACGTCCTGACTTTC. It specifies CSARDGGSGANVLTF.

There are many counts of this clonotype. CDR3 DNA: TGTGCCAGCAGCTCCTCCGGGACAATAAATAACTATGGCTACACCTTC. It specifies CASSSSGTINNYGYTF. This rearrangement joins TRBV7-2 to TRBJ1-2; possible D gene TRBD1, 6 bases. Trimming removed 4 bases from V and 1 base from J, with 16 bases in between. This CDR3 has 16 residues. The germline gives CDR1 SGHTA, CDR2 FQGNSA.

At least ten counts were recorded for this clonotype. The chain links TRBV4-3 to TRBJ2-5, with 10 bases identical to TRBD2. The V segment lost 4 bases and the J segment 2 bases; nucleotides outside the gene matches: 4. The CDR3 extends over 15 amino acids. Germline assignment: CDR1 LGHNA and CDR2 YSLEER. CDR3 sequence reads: CASSLTSGHQETQYF. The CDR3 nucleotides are TGCGCCAGCAGCCTGACTAGCGGGCATCAAGAGACCCAGTACTTC.

The CDR3 nucleotides are TGTGCCAGCAGTCCCTCGGCGGGAGTGGGCAATGAGCAGTTCTTC. Translating gives CASSPSAGVGNEQFF. J is TRBJ2-1 and V is TRBV12-3 or TRBV12-4; 7 bases agree with TRBD2. V was pared by 5 bases and J by 6 bases, with 10 bases of the junction left unmatched. The CDR3 consists of 15 residues.

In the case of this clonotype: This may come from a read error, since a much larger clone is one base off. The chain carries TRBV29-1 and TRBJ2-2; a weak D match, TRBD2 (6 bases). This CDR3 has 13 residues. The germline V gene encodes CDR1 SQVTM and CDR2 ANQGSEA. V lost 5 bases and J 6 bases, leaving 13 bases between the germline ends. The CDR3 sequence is CSVNGRDAGELFF. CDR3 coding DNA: TGCAGCGTTAACGGGAGAGATGCCGGGGAGCTGTTTTTT.

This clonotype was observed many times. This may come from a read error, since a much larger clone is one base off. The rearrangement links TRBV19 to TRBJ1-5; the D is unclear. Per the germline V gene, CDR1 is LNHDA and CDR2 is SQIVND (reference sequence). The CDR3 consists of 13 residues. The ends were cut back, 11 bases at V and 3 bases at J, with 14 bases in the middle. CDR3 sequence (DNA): TGTGCCCCCCGAACGCAAGACAATCAGCCCCAGCATTTT. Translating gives CAPRTQDNQPQHF.

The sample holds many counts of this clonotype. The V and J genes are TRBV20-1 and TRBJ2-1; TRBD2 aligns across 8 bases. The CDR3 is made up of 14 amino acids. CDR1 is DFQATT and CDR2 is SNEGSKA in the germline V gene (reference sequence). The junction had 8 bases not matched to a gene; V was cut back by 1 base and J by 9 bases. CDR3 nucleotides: TGCAGTGCTAGAGTTGGCGGGAGGTTCCGTGAGCAGTTCTTC. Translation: CSARVGGRFREQFF.

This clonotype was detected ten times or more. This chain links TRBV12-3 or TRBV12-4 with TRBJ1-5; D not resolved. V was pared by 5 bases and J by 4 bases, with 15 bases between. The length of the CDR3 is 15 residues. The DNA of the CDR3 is TGTGCCAGCAGTGACGCAGACGAGACGAATCAGCCCCAGCATTTT. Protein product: CASSDADETNQPQHF.

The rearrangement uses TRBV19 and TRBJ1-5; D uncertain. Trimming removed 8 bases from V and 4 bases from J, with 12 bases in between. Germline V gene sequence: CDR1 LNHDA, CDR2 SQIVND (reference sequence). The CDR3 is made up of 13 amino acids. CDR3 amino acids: CASQVSRNQPQHF. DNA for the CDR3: TGTGCCAGTCAGGTCAGTCGAAATCAGCCCCAGCATTTT.